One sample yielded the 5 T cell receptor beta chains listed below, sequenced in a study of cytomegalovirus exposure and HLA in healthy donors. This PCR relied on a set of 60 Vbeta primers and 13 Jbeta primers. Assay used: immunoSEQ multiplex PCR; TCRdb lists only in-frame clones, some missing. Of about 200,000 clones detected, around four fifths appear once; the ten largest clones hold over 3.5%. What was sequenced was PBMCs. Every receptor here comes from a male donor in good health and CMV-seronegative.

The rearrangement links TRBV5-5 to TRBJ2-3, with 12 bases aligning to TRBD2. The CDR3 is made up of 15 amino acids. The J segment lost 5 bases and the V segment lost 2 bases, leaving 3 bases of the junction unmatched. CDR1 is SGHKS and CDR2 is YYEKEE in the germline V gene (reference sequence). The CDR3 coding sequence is TGTGCCAGCAGCTTACCGGGACTAGCGGGAGATACGCAGTATTTT. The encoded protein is CASSLPGLAGDTQYF. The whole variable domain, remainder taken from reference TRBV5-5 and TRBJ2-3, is DAGVTQSPTHLIKTRGQQVTLRCSPISGHKSVSWYQQVLGQGPQFIFQYYEKEERGRGNFPDRFSARQFPNYSSELNVNALLLGDSALYLCASSLPGLAGDTQYFGPGTRLTVL.

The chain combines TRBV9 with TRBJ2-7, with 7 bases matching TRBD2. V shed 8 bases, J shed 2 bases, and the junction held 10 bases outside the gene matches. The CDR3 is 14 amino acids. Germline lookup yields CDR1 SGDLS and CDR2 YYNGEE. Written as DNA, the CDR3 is TGTGCCAGTGCGTTAGGACTAGGCCCCTACGAGCAGTACTTC. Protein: CASALGLGPYEQYF.

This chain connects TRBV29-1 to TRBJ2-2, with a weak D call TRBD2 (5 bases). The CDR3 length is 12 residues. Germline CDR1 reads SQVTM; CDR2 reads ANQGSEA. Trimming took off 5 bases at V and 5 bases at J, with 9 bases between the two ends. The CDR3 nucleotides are TGCAGCGTTAGAAGGGAGACCGGGGAGCTGTTTTTT. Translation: CSVRRETGELFF.

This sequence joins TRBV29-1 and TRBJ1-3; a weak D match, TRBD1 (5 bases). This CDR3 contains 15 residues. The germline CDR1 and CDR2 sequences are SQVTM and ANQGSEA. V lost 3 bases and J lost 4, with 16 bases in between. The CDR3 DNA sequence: TGCAGCGTTGACACCCCCAGCGGGGCGGGAAACACCATATATTTT. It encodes CSVDTPSGAGNTIYF.

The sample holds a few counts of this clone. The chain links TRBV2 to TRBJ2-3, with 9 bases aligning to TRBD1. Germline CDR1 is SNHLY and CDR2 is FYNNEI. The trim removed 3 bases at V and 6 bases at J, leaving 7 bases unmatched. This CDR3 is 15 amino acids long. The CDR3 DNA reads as TGTGCCAGCAGTGACTCACAGGGGGCGACGGATACGCAGTATTTT. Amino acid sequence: CASSDSQGATDTQYF. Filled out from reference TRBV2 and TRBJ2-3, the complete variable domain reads EPEVTQTPSHQVTQMGQEVILRCVPISNHLYFYWYRQILGQKVEFLVSFYNNEISEKSEIFDDQFSVERPDGSNFTLKIRSTKLEDSAMYFCASSDSQGATDTQYFGPGTRLTVL.